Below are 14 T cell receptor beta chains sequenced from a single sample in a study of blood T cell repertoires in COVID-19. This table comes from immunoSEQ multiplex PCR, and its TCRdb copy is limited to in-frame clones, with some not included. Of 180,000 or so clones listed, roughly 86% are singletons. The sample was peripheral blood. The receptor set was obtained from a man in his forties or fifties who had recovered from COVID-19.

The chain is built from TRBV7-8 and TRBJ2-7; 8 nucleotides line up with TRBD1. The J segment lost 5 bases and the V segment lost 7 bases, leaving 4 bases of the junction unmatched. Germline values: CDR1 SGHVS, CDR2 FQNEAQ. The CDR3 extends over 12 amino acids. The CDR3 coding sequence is TGTGCCAGCAACACAGGGGGGAACGAGCAGTACTTC. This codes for CASNTGGNEQYF.

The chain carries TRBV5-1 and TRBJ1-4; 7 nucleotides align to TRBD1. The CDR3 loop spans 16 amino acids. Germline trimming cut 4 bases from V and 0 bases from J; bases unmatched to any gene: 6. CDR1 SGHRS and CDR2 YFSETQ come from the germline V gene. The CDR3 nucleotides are TGCGCCAGCAGCCTCGTCACAGGGGCAACTAATGAAAAACTGTTTTTT. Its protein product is CASSLVTGATNEKLFF.

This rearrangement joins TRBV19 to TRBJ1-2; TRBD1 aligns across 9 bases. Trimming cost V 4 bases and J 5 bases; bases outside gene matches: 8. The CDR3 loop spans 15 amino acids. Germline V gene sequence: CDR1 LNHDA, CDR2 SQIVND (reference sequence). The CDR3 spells CASSTSGQGKYGYTF. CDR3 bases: TGTGCCAGTAGTACTTCGGGACAGGGAAAATATGGCTACACCTTC.

CDR3 sequence: CASSVGRTGTELYGYTF. In nucleotides, the CDR3 is TGTGCCAGCAGCGTCGGAAGGACCGGGACAGAGTTATATGGCTACACCTTC. The chain couples TRBV9 to TRBJ1-2; 7 bases agree with TRBD1. The trim removed 2 bases at V and 5 bases at J, leaving 15 bases unmatched. CDR3 length equals 17 residues. From germline, CDR1 is SGDLS and CDR2 YYNGEE.

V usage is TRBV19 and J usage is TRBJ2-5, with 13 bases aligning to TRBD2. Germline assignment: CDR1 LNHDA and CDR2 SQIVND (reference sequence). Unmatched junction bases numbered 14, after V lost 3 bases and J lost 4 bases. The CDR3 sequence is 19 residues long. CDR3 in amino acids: CASSMRLAGGYAVGETQYF. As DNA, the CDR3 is TGTGCCAGTAGTATGAGACTAGCGGGAGGCTACGCTGTTGGAGAGACCCAGTACTTC.

The DNA of the CDR3 is TGTGCCTGGGCCTCCGGGGGTTACGATCAGCCCCAGCATTTT. This translates into CAWASGGYDQPQHF. The chain joins TRBV30 to TRBJ1-5, with D possibly being TRBD1 (5 bases). V was trimmed by 5 bases and J by 5 bases, leaving 16 bases between them. The CDR3 length is 14 residues. The V gene's germline CDR1 is GTSNPN and CDR2 SVGIG (reference sequence).

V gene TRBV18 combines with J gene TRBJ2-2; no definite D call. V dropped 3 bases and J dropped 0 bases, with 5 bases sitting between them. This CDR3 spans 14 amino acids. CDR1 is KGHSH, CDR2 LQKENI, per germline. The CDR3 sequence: CASSPSPNTGELFF. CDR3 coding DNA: TGTGCCAGCTCACCTAGCCCGAACACCGGGGAGCTGTTTTTT.

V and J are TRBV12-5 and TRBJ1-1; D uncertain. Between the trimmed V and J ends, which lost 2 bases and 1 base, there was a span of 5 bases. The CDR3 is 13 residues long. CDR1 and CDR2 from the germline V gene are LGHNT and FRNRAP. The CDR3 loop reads CASGLSGNTEAFF. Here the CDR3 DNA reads TGTGCTAGTGGTTTGTCCGGGAACACTGAAGCTTTCTTT.

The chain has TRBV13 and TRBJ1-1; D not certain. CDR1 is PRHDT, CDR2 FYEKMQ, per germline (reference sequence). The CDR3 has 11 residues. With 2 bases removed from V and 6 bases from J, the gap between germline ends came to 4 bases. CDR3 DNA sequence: TGTGCCAGCAGCTTAACTCCTGAAGCTTTCTTT. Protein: CASSLTPEAFF.

Here the CDR3 DNA reads TGTGCCAGCAGCGCTGGGCAGGGGCTGAGCAATCAGCCCCAGCATTTT. It specifies CASSAGQGLSNQPQHF. The V call is TRBV7-2, the J call TRBJ1-5, with D possibly being TRBD1 (6 bases). V lost 5 bases to trimming and J lost 1 base, with 15 bases between them. The CDR3 contains 16 residues. Germline-derived CDR1 and CDR2 are SGHTA and FQGNSA.

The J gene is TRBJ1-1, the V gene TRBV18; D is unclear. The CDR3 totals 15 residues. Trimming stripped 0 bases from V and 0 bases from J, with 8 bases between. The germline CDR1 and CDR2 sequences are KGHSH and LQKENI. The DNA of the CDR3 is TGTGCCAGCTCACCACCGGTCAGAATGAACACTGAAGCTTTCTTT. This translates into CASSPPVRMNTEAFF.

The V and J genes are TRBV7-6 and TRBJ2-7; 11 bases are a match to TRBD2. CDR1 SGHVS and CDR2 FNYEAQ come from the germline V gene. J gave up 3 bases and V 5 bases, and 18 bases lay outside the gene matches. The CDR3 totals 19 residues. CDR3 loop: CASSRGPVRTSGLVYEQYF. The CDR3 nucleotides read TGTGCCAGCAGCCGTGGACCAGTTAGGACTAGCGGGCTAGTCTACGAGCAGTACTTC.

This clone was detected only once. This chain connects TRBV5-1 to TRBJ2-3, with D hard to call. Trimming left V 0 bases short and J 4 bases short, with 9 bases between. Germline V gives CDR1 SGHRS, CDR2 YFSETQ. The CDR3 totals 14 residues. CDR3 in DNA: TGCGCCAGCAGCTTGGGGGTCAGCGCAGATACGCAGTATTTT. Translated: CASSLGVSADTQYF.

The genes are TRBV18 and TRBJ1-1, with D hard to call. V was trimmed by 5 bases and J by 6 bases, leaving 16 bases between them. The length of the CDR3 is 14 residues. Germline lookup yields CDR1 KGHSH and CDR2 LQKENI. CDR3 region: CASSGRKDYPEAFF. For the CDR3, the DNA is TGTGCCAGCTCAGGCCGCAAGGACTACCCTGAAGCTTTCTTT.